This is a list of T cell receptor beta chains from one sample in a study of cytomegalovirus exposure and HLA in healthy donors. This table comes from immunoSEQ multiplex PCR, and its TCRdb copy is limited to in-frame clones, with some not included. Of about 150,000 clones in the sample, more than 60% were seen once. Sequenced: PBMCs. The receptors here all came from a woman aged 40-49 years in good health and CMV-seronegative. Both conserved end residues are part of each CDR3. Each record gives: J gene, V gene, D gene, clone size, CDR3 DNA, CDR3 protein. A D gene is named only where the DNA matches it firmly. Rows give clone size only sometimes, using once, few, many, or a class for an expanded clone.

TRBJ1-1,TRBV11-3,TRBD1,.,TGTGCCAGCAGCTCCGCCCCGGGACAGGGGAAGAAAGGAACTGAAGCTTTCTTT,CASSSAPGQGKKGTEAFF
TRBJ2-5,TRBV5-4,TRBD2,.,TGTGCCAGCAGGCGGGCTAGCGGGGGGGAAGAGACCCAGTACTTC,CASRRASGGEETQYF
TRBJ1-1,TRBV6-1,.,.,TGTGCCAGCAGCCTGTCCGACAAGGAAGCTTTCTTT,CASSLSDKEAFF
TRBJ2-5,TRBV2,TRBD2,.,TGTGCCAGCAGTGAAGTAGCGGGGGTGGGAGAGACCCAGTACTTC,CASSEVAGVGETQYF
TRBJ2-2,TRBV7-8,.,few,TGTGCCAGCAGCTTGACAGGGTTGGGGGGTGACACCGGGGAGCTGTTTTTT,CASSLTGLGGDTGELFF
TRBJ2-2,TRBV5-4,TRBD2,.,TGTGCCAGCAGATCCGGGACTAGCGGCAACACCGGGGAGCTGTTTTTT,CASRSGTSGNTGELFF
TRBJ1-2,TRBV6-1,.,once,TGTGCCAGCAGTGAAGAGCGGGGGACGAACTATGGCTACACCTTC,CASSEERGTNYGYTF
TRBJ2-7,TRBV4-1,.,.,TGCGCCAGCAGCCAAGATAGAAGTACGAGGGCGCAGTACTTC,CASSQDRSTRAQYF
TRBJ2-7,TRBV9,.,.,TGTGCCAGCAGCGTCGGGGTCACGGGGGAGCAGTACTTC,CASSVGVTGEQYF
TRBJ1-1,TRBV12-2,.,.,TGTGCAAGTCGCTTTAGCCCCTCACGGAGCACTGAAGCTTTCTTT,CASRFSPSRSTEAFF
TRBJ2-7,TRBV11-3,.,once,TGTGCCAGCAGCTTAGCATCGGTAACCTACGAGCAGTACTTC,CASSLASVTYEQYF
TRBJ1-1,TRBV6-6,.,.,TGTGCCAGCAGTACCACGGACGACAGGAACACTGAAGCTTTCTTT,CASSTTDDRNTEAFF
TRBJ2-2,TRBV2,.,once,TGTGCCAGCAGTGACCCTTCAGACACCGGGGAGCTGTTTTTT,CASSDPSDTGELFF
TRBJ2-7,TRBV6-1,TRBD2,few,TGTGCCACGACACTAGCGGCCTACGAGCAGTACTTC,CATTLAAYEQYF
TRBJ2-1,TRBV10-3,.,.,TGTGCCATCAAAGCTAGATATGAGCAGTTCTTC,CAIKARYEQFF
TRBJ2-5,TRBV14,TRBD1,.,TGTGCCAGCAGCCACCGGGACAGGGGGACGACCCAGTACTTC,CASSHRDRGTTQYF
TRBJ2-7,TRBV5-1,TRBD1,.,TGCGCCAGCAGCGGGTCGTCCGGGACAGAACCCTACGAGCAGTACTTC,CASSGSSGTEPYEQYF
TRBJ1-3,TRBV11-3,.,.,TGTGCCAGCAGCTTCTCCCTTGGGGCCGGAAACACCATATATTTT,CASSFSLGAGNTIYF
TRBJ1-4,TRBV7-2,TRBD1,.,TGTGCCAGCAGCTCCAGGACAGGGAATGAAAAACTGTTTTTT,CASSSRTGNEKLFF
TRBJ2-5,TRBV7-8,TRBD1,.,TGTGCCAGCAGCTTAAAGCAGGGGGTAGGAGAGACCCAGTACTTC,CASSLKQGVGETQYF
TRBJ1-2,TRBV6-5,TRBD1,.,TGTGCCAGCAGTTACTCGTCAGGGGGCGCGAGCTATGGCTACACCTTC,CASSYSSGGASYGYTF
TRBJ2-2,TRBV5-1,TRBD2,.,TGCGCCAGCAGCTTGGACGGGAGGGGCACCGGGGAGCTGTTTTTT,CASSLDGRGTGELFF
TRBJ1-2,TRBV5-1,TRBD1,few,TGCGCCAGCAGCCCGAGGACAGGGGGGAATTCTAACTATGGCTACACCTTC,CASSPRTGGNSNYGYTF
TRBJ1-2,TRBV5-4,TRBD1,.,TGTGCCAGCAGCATAGAGGCACAGGGGGCGAGGGGCTACACCTTC,CASSIEAQGARGYTF
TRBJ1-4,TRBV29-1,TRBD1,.,TGCAGCGTTGGCGCCGGGACAGCAAATGAAAAACTGTTTTTT,CSVGAGTANEKLFF
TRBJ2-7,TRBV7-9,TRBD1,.,TGTGCCAGCAGCTCAACGACAGGGGGATACTACGAGCAGTACTTC,CASSSTTGGYYEQYF
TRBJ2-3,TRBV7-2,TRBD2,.,TGTGCCACTGGGACTAGATCGACGCCTGCTACGCAGTATTTT,CATGTRSTPATQYF
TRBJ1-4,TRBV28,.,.,TGTGCCAGCAGCCGGGGAAGCGTGGATGAAAAACTGTTTTTT,CASSRGSVDEKLFF
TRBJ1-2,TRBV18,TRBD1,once,TGTGCCAGCTCACCATTGGACAGGGCGGACGGCTACACCTTC,CASSPLDRADGYTF
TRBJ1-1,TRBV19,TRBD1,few,TGTGCCAGTACCCTTGGACAGGTCCGAACTGAAGCTTTCTTT,CASTLGQVRTEAFF
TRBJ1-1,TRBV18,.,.,TGTGCCAGCTCTCTTTATGCCGCGGAGGCTGAAGCTTTCTTT,CASSLYAAEAEAFF
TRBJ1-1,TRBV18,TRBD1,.,TGTGCCAGCTCACCACGTACAGGGGGGGACACTGAAGCTTTCTTT,CASSPRTGGDTEAFF
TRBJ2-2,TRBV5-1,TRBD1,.,TGCGCCAGCAGCTTGAATGCGGGACAGGGGGCGGACGGGGAGCTGTTTTTT,CASSLNAGQGADGELFF
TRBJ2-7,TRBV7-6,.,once,TGTGCCAGCAGCCACGCTGGGGGGGAGCAGTACTTC,CASSHAGGEQYF
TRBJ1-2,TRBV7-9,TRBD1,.,TGTGCCAGCAGCCCGGACAGGGACGCTGGCTACACCTTC,CASSPDRDAGYTF
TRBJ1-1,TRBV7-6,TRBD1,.,TGTGCCAGCACCGTGGGGACAGGGGGAGACACTGAAGCTTTCTTT,CASTVGTGGDTEAFF
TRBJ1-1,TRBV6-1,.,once,TGTGCCAGCAGTAGTCTTTGGGGAGGGTACACTGAAGCTTTCTTT,CASSSLWGGYTEAFF
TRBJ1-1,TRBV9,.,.,TGTGCCAGCAGCGCCCGTGGGGGCACGAACACTGAAGCTTTCTTT,CASSARGGTNTEAFF
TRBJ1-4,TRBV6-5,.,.,TGTGCCAGCGGCAACTACCGGGAAAAACTGTTTTTT,CASGNYREKLFF
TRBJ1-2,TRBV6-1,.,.,TGTGCCAGCAGTCCGAGCCCGGGTCGCTTCTATGGCTACACCTTC,CASSPSPGRFYGYTF
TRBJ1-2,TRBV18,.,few,TGTGCCAGCTCGCCTTTCGTGGCGGTATACTATGGCTACACCTTC,CASSPFVAVYYGYTF
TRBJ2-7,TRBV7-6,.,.,TGTGCCAGCAGCCTACGACTAGATGTGGCCGAGCAGTACTTC,CASSLRLDVAEQYF